These 16 T cell receptor beta chains originate from one sample sequenced in a study of blood T cells in healthy people across ages. A sample-barcoded 5' primer and a J-beta primer mix were used in a second PCR of roughly 6 to 11 cycles. TCRdb re-called the 5' RACE reads through MiXCR, storing one row per CDR3 protein. Of fewer than 600,000 distinct CDR3 sequences listed, roughly a quarter are singletons. The data were also submitted as part of a second study, on T cells of mothers and their children.

Material for sequencing was blood. The receptors stem from a boy younger than 10 in good health.

The chain employs TRBV15 and TRBJ1-2, with TRBD1 as a possible D gene (5 bases). The CDR3 totals 16 residues. V was trimmed by 0 bases and J by 3 bases, leaving 14 bases between them. Germline loops: CDR1 LNHNV, CDR2 YYDKDF (reference sequence). CDR3 coding DNA: TGTGCCACCAGCAGAGATGGGGGTTACAGCGACTATGGCTACACCTTC. This translates into CATSRDGGYSDYGYTF. Filled out from reference TRBV15 and TRBJ1-2, the complete variable domain reads DAMVIQNPRYQVTQFGKPVTLSCSQTLNHNVMYWYQQKSSQAPKLLFHYYDKDFNNEADTPDNFQSRRPNTSFCFLDIRSPGLGDTAMYLCATSRDGGYSDYGYTFGSGTRLTVV.

This clonotype was picked up a small number of times. The chain carries TRBV10-3 and TRBJ2-5, with 7 nucleotides matching TRBD1. Matching the DNA end better, TRBJ2-7 makes the J call doubtful. CDR1 is ENHRY, CDR2 SYGVKD, per germline. This CDR3 has 15 residues. The CDR3 region has the DNA TGTGCCATCAGTGTTCCGACAGGGAGCTCCTACGAGCAGTACTTC. It is translated as CAISVPTGSSYEQYF.

This clonotype was observed a few times. This chain joins TRBV5-5 and TRBJ2-1; the D is unclear. The V end lost 5 bases, the J end lost 8 bases, and 11 bases lay between the germline ends. The CDR3 is 12 residues long. The germline CDR1 and CDR2 sequences are SGHKS and YYEKEE (reference sequence). This CDR3 reads CASSLWSYEQFF. The CDR3 DNA is TGTGCCAGCAGTCTGTGGTCCTATGAGCAGTTCTTC.

This chain connects TRBV2 to TRBJ1-2; 9 positions agree with TRBD1. The CDR3 contains 14 residues. V shed 8 bases and J 5 bases; nucleotides not matched to a gene: 9. The germline V gene encodes CDR1 SNHLY and CDR2 FYNNEI. CDR3 nucleotides: TGTGCCAGCTACCCCGGACAGGGGCTATATGGCTACACCTTC. Amino acid sequence: CASYPGQGLYGYTF. Complete variable domain (other parts from reference TRBV2 and TRBJ1-2): EPEVTQTPSHQVTQMGQEVILRCVPISNHLYFYWYRQILGQKVEFLVSFYNNEISEKSEIFDDQFSVERPDGSNFTLKIRSTKLEDSAMYFCASYPGQGLYGYTFGSGTRLTVV.

V gene TRBV7-9 combines with J gene TRBJ2-3, with D possibly TRBD2 on 6 matching bases. CDR1 is SEHNR, CDR2 FQNEAQ, per germline (reference sequence). V lost 5 bases, J lost 6 bases, and 15 bases lay in between. This CDR3 is built from 14 residues. As DNA, the CDR3 is TGTGCCAGCAGCACGGGACTCGGTGAGGATACGCAGTATTTT. Protein sequence: CASSTGLGEDTQYF.

This clonotype appeared once. The J gene is TRBJ2-3, the V gene TRBV12-3 or TRBV12-4; TRBD1 matches at 10 bases. The CDR3 has 16 residues. The trim removed 3 bases at V and 4 bases at J, leaving 7 bases unmatched. CDR3 sequence: CASSFGDRGKADTQYF. As DNA, the CDR3 is TGTGCCAGCAGTTTCGGGGACAGGGGAAAAGCAGATACGCAGTATTTT.

The V call is TRBV7-9, the J call TRBJ1-4; possibly TRBD1 for D (6 bases). The CDR3 covers 17 residues. Trimming removed 1 base from V and 2 bases from J, with 14 bases in between. From germline, CDR1 is SEHNR and CDR2 FQNEAQ (reference sequence). This chain's CDR3 is CASSLDRGRWTNEKLFF. CDR3 in DNA: TGTGCCAGCAGCTTAGATCGGGGGCGCTGGACTAATGAAAAACTGTTTTTT.

This rearrangement joins TRBV7-2 to TRBJ1-1; TRBD1 matches at 8 bases. CDR3 length equals 15 residues. Per the germline V gene, CDR1 is SGHTA and CDR2 is FQGNSA. V trimming: 4 bases; J trimming: 6 bases; junction bases outside the gene matches: 10. CDR3 sequence: CASSYTGGEGAEAFF. The CDR3 coding sequence is TGTGCCAGCAGCTATACAGGGGGAGAAGGCGCTGAAGCTTTCTTT.

In its sample, this clonotype was seen a few times. The genes are TRBV18 and TRBJ2-5; 7 nucleotides align to TRBD2. The end of the DNA fits TRBJ2-1 better, so the J call may be wrong. Germline CDR1 is KGHSH and CDR2 is LQKENI. The CDR3 spans 14 residues. The chain's CDR3 is CASSPLAGDNEQFF. The CDR3 DNA reads TGTGCCAGCTCACCATTGGCGGGAGACAATGAGCAGTTCTTC.

This clonotype was seen a handful of times. The chain employs TRBV4-3 and TRBJ2-3; perhaps TRBD2 as D (5 bases). The CDR3 runs to 15 residues. V was clipped by 4 bases and J by 0 bases, with 11 bases between them. The germline V gene has CDR1 LGHNA and CDR2 YSLEER. This CDR3 reads CASSLTRPSTDTQYF. DNA for the CDR3: TGCGCCAGCAGCCTCACTAGGCCCAGCACAGATACGCAGTATTTT.

The CDR3 spells CASSRRFSYNEQFF. In nucleotides, the CDR3 is TGTGCCAGCAGTCGTCGGTTCTCCTACAATGAGCAGTTCTTC. The gene calls are TRBV12-3 or TRBV12-4 and TRBJ2-1; D remains unclear. Trimming removed 5 bases at V and 0 bases at J, with 8 bases between. The CDR3 extends over 14 amino acids.

There are a few counts of this clonotype. The chain's CDR3 is CSAKDRGNYEQYF. The DNA for the CDR3 is TGCAGTGCTAAGGACAGGGGAAACTACGAGCAGTACTTC. The chain joins TRBV20-1 to TRBJ2-5; 9 bases are a match to TRBD1. The DNA end is a closer match to TRBJ2-7, so the J assignment may be wrong. Germline assignment: CDR1 DFQATT and CDR2 SNEGSKA (reference sequence). This CDR3 region has 13 residues.

This chain links TRBV7-2 with TRBJ2-1; D ambiguous. V gave up 5 bases and J gave up 4 bases, with 12 bases separating them. CDR3 length: 14 residues. CDR1 and CDR2 (germline): SGHTA, FQGNSA. The CDR3 nucleotides are TGTGCCAGCAGCCCCCGCCCCGGGTACAATGAGCAGTTCTTC. Protein sequence: CASSPRPGYNEQFF.

The rearrangement uses TRBV25-1 and TRBJ2-2, with D tentatively TRBD1 (5 bases). The CDR3 covers 14 residues. The V end was cut by 1 base, the J end by 3 bases, with 6 bases between. Germline V gives CDR1 MGHDK, CDR2 SYGVNS. CDR3 nucleotides: TGTGCCAGCAGTGAATCCAGGGACACCGGGGAGCTGTTTTTT. Its protein product is CASSESRDTGELFF.

The chain has TRBV27 and TRBJ1-2; TRBD1 matches at 7 bases. The trim removed 5 bases at V and 6 bases at J, leaving 3 bases unmatched. Germline values: CDR1 MNHEY, CDR2 SMNVEV (reference sequence). The CDR3 totals 12 residues. The CDR3 spells CASSDRVNGYTF. The CDR3 nucleotides are TGTGCCAGCAGTGACAGGGTGAATGGCTACACCTTC.

This clonotype was seen only a few times. V gene TRBV5-1 combines with J gene TRBJ1-1, with D perhaps matching TRBD1 (6 bases). CDR3 size: 15 residues. V lost 2 bases, J lost 5 bases, and 16 bases lay in between. Looked up from germline, CDR1 is SGHRS and CDR2 is YFSETQ. The chain's CDR3 is CASSLQGGGGTEAFF. The DNA of the CDR3 is TGCGCCAGCAGCTTACAGGGCGGTGGGGGTACTGAAGCTTTCTTT. The variable domain in full, with the rest retrieved from reference TRBV5-1 and TRBJ1-1, is KAGVTQTPRYLIKTRGQQVTLSCSPISGHRSVSWYQQTPGQGLQFLFEYFSETQRNKGNFPGRFSGRQFSNSRSEMNVSTLELGDSALYLCASSLQGGGGTEAFFGQGTRLTVV.